A selection of T cell receptor beta chains follows, all from one sample in a study of blood T cell repertoires in COVID-19. Sequenced by immunoSEQ multiplex PCR; TCRdb stores in-frame clones only, minus some. Here the sample spans about 36,000 clones, roughly 84% being singletons. The sample comprised peripheral blood. These receptors came from a human donor in a cohort sampled during active COVID-19. The CDR3 runs from the conserved cysteine through the conserved F or W. D genes are given only for firm matches. The size entry is marked missing in some rows and otherwise reads once, few, many or a size class.

TRBD2	TRBV6-5	TRBJ2-3	NA	TGTGCCACCTTGCGGGGGGGGAGCACAGATACGCAGTATTTT	CATLRGGSTDTQYF
NA	TRBV5-1	TRBJ1-1	few	TGCGCCAGCAGTCCTCCGGGCACTGAAGCTTTCTTT	CASSPPGTEAFF
TRBD1	TRBV4-1	TRBJ1-4	NA	TGCGCCAGCAGCGGAGACGCCCAGGACAGGGGAGAAAAACTGTTTTTT	CASSGDAQDRGEKLFF
NA	TRBV18	TRBJ2-5	NA	TGTGCCAGCTCACCACAACAGGTTCCCCAGGAGACCCAGTACTTC	CASSPQQVPQETQYF
TRBD1	TRBV9	TRBJ1-3	NA	TGTGCCAGCAGCACTCGCGGACAGGTCTCTGGAAACACCATATATTTT	CASSTRGQVSGNTIYF
TRBD1	TRBV6-2/TRBV6-3	TRBJ2-7	NA	TGTGCCAGCAGTTACTCAACGGGACAGGGTCCCTATTACGAGCAGTACTTC	CASSYSTGQGPYYEQYF
TRBD1	TRBV11-2	TRBJ2-3	NA	TGTGCCAGCAGCTCTCTAGACAGGGGGAACACAGATACGCAGTATTTT	CASSSLDRGNTDTQYF
NA	TRBV19	TRBJ1-1	NA	TGTGCCAGTAGTATAGGCAGGAACACTGAAGCTTTCTTT	CASSIGRNTEAFF
NA	TRBV5-6	TRBJ1-2	NA	TGTGCCAGCAGCCAGCTACAGGCCTCGAGGGGCTACACCTTC	CASSQLQASRGYTF
NA	TRBV14	TRBJ2-1	NA	TGTGCCAGCAGCCAAGGCGGGGGCACCTACAATGAGCAGTTCTTC	CASSQGGGTYNEQFF
TRBD2	TRBV5-1	TRBJ2-5	NA	TGCGCCAGCAGCTTACGGCTAGCGGGGGGGGAGACCCAGTACTTC	CASSLRLAGGETQYF
NA	TRBV19	TRBJ1-5	NA	TGTGCCAGTAGTATTGCGGGGGCCTATAGCAATCAGCCCCAGCATTTT	CASSIAGAYSNQPQHF
TRBD1	TRBV5-1	TRBJ2-3	NA	TGCGCCAGCAGCTTGGAACCCCTACAGGGGATTCTCACAGATACGCAGTATTTT	CASSLEPLQGILTDTQYF
NA	TRBV5-8	TRBJ2-7	NA	TGTGCCAGCAGCTTGGCAGGATCCTCCTACGAGCAGTACTTC	CASSLAGSSYEQYF
NA	TRBV2	TRBJ1-2	few	TGTGCCAGCAGTGAAGGACAGTATGGCTACACCTTC	CASSEGQYGYTF
NA	TRBV5-6	TRBJ2-1	NA	TGTGCCAGCAGCGCCGGGACACTGAACAATGAGCAGTTCTTC	CASSAGTLNNEQFF
TRBD1	TRBV5-1	TRBJ2-5	NA	TGCGCCAGCAGCTACAGACAGGGGACCTCTCGAGAGACCCAGTACTTC	CASSYRQGTSRETQYF
NA	TRBV29-1	TRBJ2-2	NA	TGCAGCGTTGCGGTAGCGGAGCCCGGGGAGCTGTTTTTT	CSVAVAEPGELFF
TRBD1	TRBV2	TRBJ2-2	NA	TGTGCCAGCAGTAAATCCGGGACAGCTAACACCGGGGAGCTGTTTTTT	CASSKSGTANTGELFF
NA	TRBV27	TRBJ2-1	NA	TGTGCCAGCAGTCCCTCCGCTAACAATGAGCAGTTCTTC	CASSPSANNEQFF
TRBD2	TRBV3-1/TRBV3-2	TRBJ2-1	NA	TGTGCCAGCAGCCAATCTTCTAGCGGGGGGGCGAAGGAGCAGTTCTTC	CASSQSSSGGAKEQFF
NA	TRBV4-1	TRBJ1-1	NA	TGCGCCAGCAGCCAAGAACGGTCTTTTGAAGCTTTCTTT	CASSQERSFEAFF
NA	TRBV2	TRBJ2-1	NA	TGTGCCAGCTTGAGACTAGACTCCTACAATGAGCAGTTCTTC	CASLRLDSYNEQFF
TRBD1	TRBV7-9	TRBJ1-6	NA	TGTGCCAGCAGTATTCGACAGGGTTTCGATTCACCCCTCCACTTT	CASSIRQGFDSPLHF
TRBD2	TRBV6-5	TRBJ2-3	NA	TGTGCCATCCGACCCGGGGGGGGCCGGGCAGATACGCAGTATTTT	CAIRPGGGRADTQYF
NA	TRBV7-2	TRBJ2-3	NA	TGTGCCAGCAGCTTTACGTTCGCGAGTCGCACAGATACGCAGTATTTT	CASSFTFASRTDTQYF
NA	TRBV27	TRBJ1-1	NA	TGTGCCAGCAGTTTAATTTCCGTCAGTAACACTGAAGCTTTCTTT	CASSLISVSNTEAFF
TRBD1	TRBV27	TRBJ2-7	NA	TGTGCCAGCAGCGCGACAGGGTGGCCCTACGAGCAGTACTTC	CASSATGWPYEQYF
NA	TRBV5-1	TRBJ1-1	NA	TGCGCCAGCAGCTTAGGAGTGAACACTGAAGCTTTCTTT	CASSLGVNTEAFF